A selection of T cell receptor beta chains follows, all from one sample in a study of blood T cell repertoires in COVID-19. The method was immunoSEQ multiplex PCR; TCRdb's version includes in-frame clones alone and lacks a portion of them. The sample holds 130,000 to 150,000 clones, 88% seen once. Input material: peripheral blood. The receptor set was obtained from a man aged 45-65 years with active or convalescent COVID-19. Both conserved end residues are part of each CDR3.

v_call cdr3_aa
TRBV19 CASSGPGGGKINQPQHF
TRBV11-1 CASSRIGQLNYGYTF
TRBV11-2 CASNQRGTNPAYEQYF
TRBV4-2 CASSQAQGGANEKLFF
TRBV11-2 CASSYPGQGSGELFF
TRBV28 CASTLGQLNSPLHF
TRBV6-5 CASSYGGSNEKLFF
TRBV6-2/TRBV6-3 CASSYSLGLAGADTQYF
TRBV5-1 CASSLSGGNTEAFF
TRBV5-6 CASSESGTSGFYEQYF
TRBV7-9 CASGYRGHNSPLHF
TRBV19 CASKFAGSYNEQFF
TRBV19 CASSILPRGNQPQHF
TRBV19 CASSISGNTEAFF
TRBV19 CASSSADRWREQYF
TRBV4-3 CASSLAERTSTDTQYF
TRBV28 CASSSYRGHTEAFF
TRBV7-9 CASSLLWNTEAFF
TRBV5-1 CASSLAGLAEYNEQFF
TRBV19 CASSSTMAGVYNEQFF
TRBV18 CASSPTGQALETQYF
TRBV10-3 CAIRGTGVYSPLHF
TRBV16 CASSPFVGPHEQYF
TRBV6-5 CASRKLAGGIYEQYF
TRBV7-9 CASSLPGSSYGYTF
TRBV6-1 CASSEARSVNGYTF
TRBV9 CASSAGTGVDYGYTF
TRBV21-1 CASSKKGQGEFYNSPLHF
TRBV18 CASSPGTENSPLHF
TRBV9 CASSVVAGLSTDTQYF
TRBV5-1 CASGTGSGNTIYF
TRBV5-6 CASSLFNRAIQPQHF
TRBV5-1 CASSFTGATNEKLFF
TRBV6-5 CASSYSGRGGQYF
TRBV19 CASSTSDRLGDEQFF
TRBV11-2 CASSLGARGTEAFF
TRBV5-8 CASSKPGGGYEQYF
TRBV5-4 CASSPPEGAETQYF
TRBV9 CASSVGGGQSTDTQYF
TRBV19 CASSLTTSGRAPNIQYF
TRBV3-1/TRBV3-2 CASSSAGGGGQPQHF